The clone carrying this T cell receptor (beta chain) was counted ten times or more. Researchers turned away patients with other autoimmune diseases, uncontrolled infections, pregnancy or lactation. These data belong to a study of Graves' ophthalmopathy and Graves' hyperthyroidism. The germline gives CDR1 SNHLY, CDR2 FYNNEI. The CDR3 is made up of 14 amino acids. V dropped 7 bases and J dropped 7 bases, with 19 bases sitting between them. Amplified TCR beta CDR3 regions were obtained using RNA transcripts as template. First-round RT-PCR with HTBI primers preceded a second-round multiplex PCR. Each CDR3 protein gets one entry after TCRdb re-called the multiplex PCR reads with MiXCR. Counted here are over a million distinct CDR3 sequences, about 38% occurring once; the ten biggest clones make up around 10%.

This TCR was recovered from an adult man with Graves' hyperthyroidism. The specimen sequenced was peripheral blood or thyroid tissue (not recorded which). The J gene is TRBJ1-2, the V gene TRBV2, with D tentatively TRBD1 (5 bases). The CDR3 reads CASTVSGSGGGYTF. The CDR3 DNA reads TGTGCCAGCACCGTCTCAGGCTCCGGGGGTGGCTACACCTTC.